Here is one TCR beta chain with its context. V was pared by 5 bases and J by 1 base, with 6 bases of the junction left unmatched. This CDR3 is 15 amino acids long. In germline, CDR1 is LNHDA, CDR2 SQIVND (reference sequence). The data were produced by immunoSEQ multiplex PCR, yet TCRdb's version contains in-frame clones alone and is incomplete. The sample yields 140,000 to 150,000 clones, around 91% seen once. This record comes from a study of T cell responses to AZD1222 COVID-19 vaccine. The V call is TRBV19, the J call TRBJ1-2; TRBD1 matches at 8 bases. The TCR sequence derives from an adult in good health. Sequences were derived from peripheral blood, sampled on day 0 of AZD1222 vaccination. The CDR3 sequence: CASSHDRGNNYGYTF. CDR3 nucleotides: TGTGCCAGTAGTCATGACAGGGGAAATAACTATGGCTACACCTTC.